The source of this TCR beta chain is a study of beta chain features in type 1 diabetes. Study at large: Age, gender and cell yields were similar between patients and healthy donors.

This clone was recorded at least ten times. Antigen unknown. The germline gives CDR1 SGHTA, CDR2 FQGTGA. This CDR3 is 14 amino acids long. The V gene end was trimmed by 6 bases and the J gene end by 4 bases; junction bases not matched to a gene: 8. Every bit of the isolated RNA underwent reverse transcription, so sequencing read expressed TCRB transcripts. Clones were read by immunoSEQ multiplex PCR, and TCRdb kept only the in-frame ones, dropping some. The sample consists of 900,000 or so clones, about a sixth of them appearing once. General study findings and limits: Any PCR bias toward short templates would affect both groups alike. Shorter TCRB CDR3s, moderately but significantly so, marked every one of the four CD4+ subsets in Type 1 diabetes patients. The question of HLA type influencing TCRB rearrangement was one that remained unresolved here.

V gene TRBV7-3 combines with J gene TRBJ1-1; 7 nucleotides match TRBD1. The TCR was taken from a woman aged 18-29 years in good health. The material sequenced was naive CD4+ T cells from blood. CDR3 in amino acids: CASRRNAGGTEAFF. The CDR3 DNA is TGTGCCAGCAGACGTAACGCAGGGGGCACTGAAGCTTTCTTT.